This TCR beta chain was captured by sequencing in a study of blood T cell repertoires in COVID-19. Study as a whole: Some COVID-19 samples were acute and others convalescent; all came from the United States, Italy and Spain.

Clones were sequenced by immunoSEQ multiplex PCR, and TCRdb holds only the in-frame ones, with some missing. The sample holds roughly 140,000 clones, roughly 84% seen once. V was trimmed by 6 bases and J by 7 bases, leaving 15 bases between them. The CDR3 runs to 13 residues. Germline assignment: CDR1 MNHEY and CDR2 SVGAGI. The chain employs TRBV6-5 and TRBJ1-1, with a tentative D call TRBD1 (5 bases). This clonotype originated in a woman aged 55-70 years with COVID-19, enrolled during active disease. Sequences were obtained from peripheral blood. The CDR3 nucleotides are TGTGCCAGCAGAGATTCAGGGCCTGGTGAAGCTTTCTTT. As protein: CASRDSGPGEAFF.